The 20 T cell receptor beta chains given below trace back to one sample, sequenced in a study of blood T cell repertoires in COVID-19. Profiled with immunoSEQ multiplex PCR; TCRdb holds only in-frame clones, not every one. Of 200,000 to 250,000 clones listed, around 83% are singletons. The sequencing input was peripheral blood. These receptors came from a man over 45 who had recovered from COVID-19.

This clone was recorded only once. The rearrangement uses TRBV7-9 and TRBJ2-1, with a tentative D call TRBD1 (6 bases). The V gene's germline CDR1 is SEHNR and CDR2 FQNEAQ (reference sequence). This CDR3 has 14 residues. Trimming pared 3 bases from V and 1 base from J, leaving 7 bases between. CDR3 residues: CASSFRGSYNEQFF. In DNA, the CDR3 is TGTGCCAGCAGCTTCAGGGGTTCCTACAATGAGCAGTTCTTC.

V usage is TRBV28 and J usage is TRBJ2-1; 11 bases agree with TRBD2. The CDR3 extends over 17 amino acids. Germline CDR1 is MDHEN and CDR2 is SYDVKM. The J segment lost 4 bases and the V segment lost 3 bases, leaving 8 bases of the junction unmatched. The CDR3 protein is CASSFRVLAGVYNEQFF. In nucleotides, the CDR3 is TGTGCCAGCAGTTTTAGGGTACTAGCGGGAGTTTACAATGAGCAGTTCTTC. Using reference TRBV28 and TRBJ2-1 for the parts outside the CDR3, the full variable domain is DVKVTQSSRYLVKRTGEKVFLECVQDMDHENMFWYRQDPGLGLRLIYFSYDVKMKEKGDIPEGYSVSREKKERFSLILESASTNQTSMYLCASSFRVLAGVYNEQFFGPGTRLTVL.

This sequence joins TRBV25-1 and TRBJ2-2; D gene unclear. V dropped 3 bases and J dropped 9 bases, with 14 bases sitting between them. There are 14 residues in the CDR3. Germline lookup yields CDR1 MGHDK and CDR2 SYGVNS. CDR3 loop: CASSDNTIPRELFF. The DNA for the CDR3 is TGTGCCAGCAGTGATAACACGATCCCCCGGGAGCTGTTTTTT.

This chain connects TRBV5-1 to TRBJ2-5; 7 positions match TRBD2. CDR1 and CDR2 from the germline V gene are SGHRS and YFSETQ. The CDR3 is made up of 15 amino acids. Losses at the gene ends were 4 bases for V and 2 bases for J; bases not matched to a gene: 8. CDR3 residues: CASSKGTTRQETQYF. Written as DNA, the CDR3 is TGCGCCAGCAGCAAAGGGACTACCAGGCAAGAGACCCAGTACTTC.

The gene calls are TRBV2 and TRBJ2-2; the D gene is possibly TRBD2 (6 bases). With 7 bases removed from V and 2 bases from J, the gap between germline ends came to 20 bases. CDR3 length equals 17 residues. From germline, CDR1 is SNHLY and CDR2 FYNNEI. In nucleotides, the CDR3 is TGTGCCAGCACCCCCAGGCGGGGAATAACTAACACCGGGGAGCTGTTTTTT. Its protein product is CASTPRRGITNTGELFF.

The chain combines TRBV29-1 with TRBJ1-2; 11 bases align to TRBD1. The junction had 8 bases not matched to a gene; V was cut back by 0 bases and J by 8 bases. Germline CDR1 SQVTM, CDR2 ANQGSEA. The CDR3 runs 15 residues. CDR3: CSVEDRTGGAIGYTF. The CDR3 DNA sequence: TGCAGCGTTGAAGATCGGACAGGGGGCGCGATCGGCTACACCTTC. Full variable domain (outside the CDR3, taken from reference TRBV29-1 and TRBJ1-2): SAVISQKPSRDICQRGTSLTIQCQVDSQVTMMFWYRQQPGQSLTLIATANQGSEATYESGFVIDKFPISRPNLTFSTLTVSNMSPEDSSIYLCSVEDRTGGAIGYTFGSGTRLTVV.

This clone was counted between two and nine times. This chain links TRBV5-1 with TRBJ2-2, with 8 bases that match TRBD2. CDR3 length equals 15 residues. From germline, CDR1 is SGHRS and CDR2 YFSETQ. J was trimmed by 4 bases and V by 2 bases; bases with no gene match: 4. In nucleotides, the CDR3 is TGCGCCAGCAGCTTTACTAGCGGCCCCACCGGGGAGCTGTTTTTT. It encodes CASSFTSGPTGELFF.

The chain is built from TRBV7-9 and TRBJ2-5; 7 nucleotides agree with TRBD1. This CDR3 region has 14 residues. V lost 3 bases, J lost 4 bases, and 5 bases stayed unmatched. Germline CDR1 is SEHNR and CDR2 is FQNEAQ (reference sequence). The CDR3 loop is CASSLRQGVETQYF. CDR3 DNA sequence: TGTGCCAGCAGCTTGAGACAGGGCGTAGAGACCCAGTACTTC.

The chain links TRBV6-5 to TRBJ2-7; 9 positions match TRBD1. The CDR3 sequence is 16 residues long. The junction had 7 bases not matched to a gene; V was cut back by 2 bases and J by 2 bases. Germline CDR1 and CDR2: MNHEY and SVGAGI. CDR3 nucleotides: TGTGCCAGCAGTTACCTCCGGGACAGGGTGGCCTACGAGCAGTACTTC. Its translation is CASSYLRDRVAYEQYF.

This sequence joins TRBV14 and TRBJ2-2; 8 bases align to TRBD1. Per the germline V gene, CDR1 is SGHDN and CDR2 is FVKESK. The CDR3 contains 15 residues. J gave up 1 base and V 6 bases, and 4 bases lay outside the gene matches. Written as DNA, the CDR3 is TGTGCCAGCAGACAGGGACAGGTGAACACCGGGGAGCTGTTTTTT. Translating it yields CASRQGQVNTGELFF.

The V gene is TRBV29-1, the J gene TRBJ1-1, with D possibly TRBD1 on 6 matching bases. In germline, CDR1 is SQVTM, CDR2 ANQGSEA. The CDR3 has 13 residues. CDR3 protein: CSAAGTLNTEAFF. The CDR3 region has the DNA TGCAGTGCTGCCGGGACACTGAACACTGAAGCTTTCTTT.

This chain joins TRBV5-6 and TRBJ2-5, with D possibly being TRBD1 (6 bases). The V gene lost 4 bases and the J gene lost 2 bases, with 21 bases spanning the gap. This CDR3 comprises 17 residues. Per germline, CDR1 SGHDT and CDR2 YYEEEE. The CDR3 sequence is CASSKGQLFDRQETQYF. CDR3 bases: TGTGCCAGCAGCAAAGGACAGCTTTTCGATCGGCAAGAGACCCAGTACTTC. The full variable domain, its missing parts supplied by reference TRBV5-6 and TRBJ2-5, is DAGVTQSPTHLIKTRGQQVTLRCSPKSGHDTVSWYQQALGQGPQFIFQYYEEEERQRGNFPDRFSGHQFPNYSSELNVNALLLGDSALYLCASSKGQLFDRQETQYFGPGTRLLVL.

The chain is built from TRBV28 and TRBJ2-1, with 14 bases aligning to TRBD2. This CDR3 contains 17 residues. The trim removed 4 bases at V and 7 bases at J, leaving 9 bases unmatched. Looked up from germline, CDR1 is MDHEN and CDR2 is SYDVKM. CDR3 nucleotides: TGTGCCAGCAGTTCCCCCGGGACTAGCGGGAGTGGGAATGAGCAGTTCTTC. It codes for CASSSPGTSGSGNEQFF. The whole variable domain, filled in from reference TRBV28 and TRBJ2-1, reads DVKVTQSSRYLVKRTGEKVFLECVQDMDHENMFWYRQDPGLGLRLIYFSYDVKMKEKGDIPEGYSVSREKKERFSLILESASTNQTSMYLCASSSPGTSGSGNEQFFGPGTRLTVL.

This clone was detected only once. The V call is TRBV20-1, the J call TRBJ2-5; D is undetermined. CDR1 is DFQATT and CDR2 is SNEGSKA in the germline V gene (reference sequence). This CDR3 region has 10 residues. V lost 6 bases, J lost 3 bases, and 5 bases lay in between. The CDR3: CSAYEETQYF. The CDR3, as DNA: TGCAGTGCCTATGAAGAGACCCAGTACTTC.

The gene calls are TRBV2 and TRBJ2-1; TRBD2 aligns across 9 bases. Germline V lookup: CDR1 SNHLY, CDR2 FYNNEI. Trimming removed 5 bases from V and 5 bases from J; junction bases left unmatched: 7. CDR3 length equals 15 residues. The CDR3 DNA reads TGTGCCAGCAGTTCGCTAGCGGGATGGGACAATGAGCAGTTCTTC. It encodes CASSSLAGWDNEQFF.

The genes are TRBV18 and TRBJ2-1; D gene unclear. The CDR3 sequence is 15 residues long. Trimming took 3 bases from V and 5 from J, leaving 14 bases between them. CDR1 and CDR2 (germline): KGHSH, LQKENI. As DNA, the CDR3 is TGTGCCAGCTCACCGGCCCGGGTCAAGGACAATGAGCAGTTCTTC. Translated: CASSPARVKDNEQFF.

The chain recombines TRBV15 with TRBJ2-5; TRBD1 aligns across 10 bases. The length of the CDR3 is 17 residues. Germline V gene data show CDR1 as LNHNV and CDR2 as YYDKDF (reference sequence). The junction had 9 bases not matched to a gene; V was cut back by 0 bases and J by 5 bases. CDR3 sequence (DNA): TGTGCCACCAGCAGAGATTTCGAGACAGGGGGCGCGGAGACCCAGTACTTC. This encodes CATSRDFETGGAETQYF.

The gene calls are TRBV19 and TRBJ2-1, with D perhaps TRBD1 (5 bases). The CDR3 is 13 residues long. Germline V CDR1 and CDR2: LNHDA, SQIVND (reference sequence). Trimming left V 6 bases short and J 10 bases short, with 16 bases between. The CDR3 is CASRPQGVREQFF. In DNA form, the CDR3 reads TGTGCCAGTAGGCCGCAGGGTGTTCGCGAGCAGTTCTTC.

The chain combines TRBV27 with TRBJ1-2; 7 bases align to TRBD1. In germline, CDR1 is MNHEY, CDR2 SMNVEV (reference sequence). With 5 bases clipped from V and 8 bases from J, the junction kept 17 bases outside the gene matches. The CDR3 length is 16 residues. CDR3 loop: CASSPEDRWSLSGYTF. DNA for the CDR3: TGTGCCAGCAGTCCAGAGGACAGGTGGAGTCTCTCGGGCTACACCTTC.

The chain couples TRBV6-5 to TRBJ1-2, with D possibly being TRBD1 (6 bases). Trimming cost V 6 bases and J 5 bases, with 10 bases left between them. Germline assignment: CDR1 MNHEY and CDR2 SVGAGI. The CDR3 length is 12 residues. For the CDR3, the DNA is TGTGCCAGCAGACAGGGTCGGTATGGCTACACCTTC. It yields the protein CASRQGRYGYTF.